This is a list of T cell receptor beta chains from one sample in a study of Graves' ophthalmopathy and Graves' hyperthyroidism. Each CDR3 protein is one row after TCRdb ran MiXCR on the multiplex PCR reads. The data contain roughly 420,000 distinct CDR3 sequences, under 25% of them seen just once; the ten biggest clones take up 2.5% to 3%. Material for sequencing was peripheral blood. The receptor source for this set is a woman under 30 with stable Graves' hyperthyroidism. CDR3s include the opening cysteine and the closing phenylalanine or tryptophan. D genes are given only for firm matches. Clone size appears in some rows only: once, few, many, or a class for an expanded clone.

CDR3nt: TGTGCCAGCAGCCTTCGGGGCGTTGAAGCTTTCTTT; CDR3aa: CASSLRGVEAFF; v_gene: TRBV12-3/TRBV12-4; d_gene: -; abundance: -; j_gene: TRBJ1-1
CDR3nt: TGTGCCAGCAGTTACTGGGGGGCCTACGAGCAGTACTTC; CDR3aa: CASSYWGAYEQYF; v_gene: TRBV6-2/TRBV6-3; d_gene: -; abundance: -; j_gene: TRBJ2-7
CDR3nt: TGTGCCAGCACTACAGGGAGAAACATTCAGTACTTC; CDR3aa: CASTTGRNIQYF; v_gene: TRBV6-1; d_gene: -; abundance: many; j_gene: TRBJ2-4
CDR3nt: TGTGCCAGCAGGCCAAGACTAGCGGCAAACACCGGGGAGCTGTTTTTT; CDR3aa: CASRPRLAANTGELFF; v_gene: TRBV6-1; d_gene: TRBD2; abundance: many; j_gene: TRBJ2-2
CDR3nt: TGTGCCATCAGAAACCGACTAGCGGGAGGGGAGACCCAGTACTTC; CDR3aa: CAIRNRLAGGETQYF; v_gene: TRBV10-3; d_gene: TRBD2; abundance: many; j_gene: TRBJ2-5
CDR3nt: TGTTTTCGGGACAGGGGTGGGGAGACCCAGTACTTC; CDR3aa: CFRDRGGETQYF; v_gene: TRBV10-3; d_gene: TRBD1; abundance: many; j_gene: TRBJ2-5
CDR3nt: TGTGCCATCAGATCTGACAGGGATAGTACAGAGACCCAGTACTTC; CDR3aa: CAIRSDRDSTETQYF; v_gene: TRBV10-3; d_gene: TRBD1; abundance: -; j_gene: TRBJ2-5
CDR3nt: TGCGCCAGCAGCACATATCGGGGGCAACGAATCTACGAGCAGTACTTC; CDR3aa: CASSTYRGQRIYEQYF; v_gene: TRBV5-1; d_gene: -; abundance: many; j_gene: TRBJ2-7
CDR3nt: TGTGCCAGTAGTCCTGAAGCCGGGCCAGTAGAAGCTTTCTTT; CDR3aa: CASSPEAGPVEAFF; v_gene: TRBV19; d_gene: -; abundance: once; j_gene: TRBJ1-1
CDR3nt: TGCGCCAGCAGCCCCGGACTAGCGGGAGTGGCCTACGAGCAGTACTTC; CDR3aa: CASSPGLAGVAYEQYF; v_gene: TRBV5-1; d_gene: TRBD2; abundance: few; j_gene: TRBJ2-7
CDR3nt: TGTGCCAGCAGTTCCCATATGGGACAGGGGGCTCACACCTTC; CDR3aa: CASSSHMGQGAHTF; v_gene: TRBV6-5; d_gene: TRBD1; abundance: many; j_gene: TRBJ1-2
CDR3nt: TGCGCCAGCAGCTTGGCCGCAACCTATGGCTACACCTTC; CDR3aa: CASSLAATYGYTF; v_gene: TRBV5-1; d_gene: -; abundance: many; j_gene: TRBJ1-2
CDR3nt: TGTGCCAGTAGTCATCTAGCGGGGCCCAAAAACATTCAGTACTTC; CDR3aa: CASSHLAGPKNIQYF; v_gene: TRBV19; d_gene: TRBD2; abundance: many; j_gene: TRBJ2-4
CDR3nt: TGTGCCAGAGGGACTTTCTCCTACGAGCAGTACTTC; CDR3aa: CARGTFSYEQYF; v_gene: TRBV6-4; d_gene: -; abundance: -; j_gene: TRBJ2-7
CDR3nt: TGTGCCAGCAGCCTTCCCTCGGGCCTTCACACCGGGGAGCTGTTTTTT; CDR3aa: CASSLPSGLHTGELFF; v_gene: TRBV7-2; d_gene: -; abundance: many; j_gene: TRBJ2-2
CDR3nt: TGTGCCAGCAGCCCTGGGCCAGTCACTGAAGCTTTCTTT; CDR3aa: CASSPGPVTEAFF; v_gene: TRBV12-3/TRBV12-4; d_gene: -; abundance: many; j_gene: TRBJ1-1
CDR3nt: TGTGCCAGCAGTCGCGGACTAGCGGGAGGACGTGAGACCCAGTACTTC; CDR3aa: CASSRGLAGGRETQYF; v_gene: TRBV2; d_gene: TRBD2; abundance: many; j_gene: TRBJ2-5
CDR3nt: TGTGCCAGCAGTTTTGGGGGTCTCACAGATACGCAGTATTTT; CDR3aa: CASSFGGLTDTQYF; v_gene: TRBV28; d_gene: -; abundance: many; j_gene: TRBJ2-3
CDR3nt: TGTGCCAGTAGTATTCAACCGGGACGCCAAAAAGCTTTCTTT; CDR3aa: CASSIQPGRQKAFF; v_gene: TRBV19; d_gene: -; abundance: many; j_gene: TRBJ1-1
CDR3nt: TGTGCCAGCAGTTACTCTTCCGGCGGGACTGAAGCTTTCTTT; CDR3aa: CASSYSSGGTEAFF; v_gene: TRBV6-5; d_gene: -; abundance: many; j_gene: TRBJ1-1
CDR3nt: TGCGCCAGCAGCTTGAGCTCTGCAGGGTTGAGTGCCTACGAGCAGTACTTC; CDR3aa: CASSLSSAGLSAYEQYF; v_gene: TRBV5-1; d_gene: -; abundance: many; j_gene: TRBJ2-7
CDR3nt: TGCGCCAGCAGCCAAGAGGGCCGACACAGCTACGAGCAGTACTTC; CDR3aa: CASSQEGRHSYEQYF; v_gene: TRBV4-3; d_gene: -; abundance: many; j_gene: TRBJ2-7
CDR3nt: TGCAGTGCTCAGGAGTTTGCAGGGCCGCGGCCCCAGCATTTT; CDR3aa: CSAQEFAGPRPQHF; v_gene: TRBV20-1; d_gene: -; abundance: few; j_gene: TRBJ1-5
CDR3nt: TGTGCCAGCAGTTCTCCGACAGGGGAAACCTACGAGCAGTACTTC; CDR3aa: CASSSPTGETYEQYF; v_gene: TRBV6-5; d_gene: TRBD1; abundance: -; j_gene: TRBJ2-7
CDR3nt: TGTGCCAGCAGTCACGACAGGGGGTTAGAGACCCAGTACTTC; CDR3aa: CASSHDRGLETQYF; v_gene: TRBV12-3/TRBV12-4; d_gene: TRBD1; abundance: many; j_gene: TRBJ2-5
CDR3nt: TGTGCCAGCAGCTTGGGGGGCCCTCAGCCCCAGCATTTT; CDR3aa: CASSLGGPQPQHF; v_gene: TRBV7-2; d_gene: -; abundance: many; j_gene: TRBJ1-5